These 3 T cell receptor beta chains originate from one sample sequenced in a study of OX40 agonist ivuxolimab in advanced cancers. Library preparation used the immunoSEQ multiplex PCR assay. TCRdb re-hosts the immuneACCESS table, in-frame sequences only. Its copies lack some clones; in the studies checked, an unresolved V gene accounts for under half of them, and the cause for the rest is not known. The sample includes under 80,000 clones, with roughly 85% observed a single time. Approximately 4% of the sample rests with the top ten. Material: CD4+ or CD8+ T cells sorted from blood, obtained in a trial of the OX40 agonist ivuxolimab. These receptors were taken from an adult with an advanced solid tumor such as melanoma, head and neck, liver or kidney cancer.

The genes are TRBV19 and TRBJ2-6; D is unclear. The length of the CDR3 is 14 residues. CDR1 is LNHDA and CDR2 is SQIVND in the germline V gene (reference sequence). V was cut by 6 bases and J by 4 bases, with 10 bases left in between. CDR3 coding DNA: TGTGCCAGTAGCCCCGTGGCCGGGGCCAACGTCCTGACTTTC. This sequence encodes CASSPVAGANVLTF. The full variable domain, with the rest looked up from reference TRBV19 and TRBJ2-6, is DGGITQSPKYLFRKEGQNVTLSCEQNLNHDAMYWYRQDPGQGLRLIYYSQIVNDFQKGDIAEGYSVSREKKESFPLTVTSAQKNPTAFYLCASSPVAGANVLTFGAGSRLTVL.

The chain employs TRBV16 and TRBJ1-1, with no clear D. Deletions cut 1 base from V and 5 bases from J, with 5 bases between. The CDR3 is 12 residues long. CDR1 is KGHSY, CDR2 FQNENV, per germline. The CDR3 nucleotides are TGTGCCAGCAGCCAATTTGGGACTGAAGCTTTCTTT. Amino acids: CASSQFGTEAFF.

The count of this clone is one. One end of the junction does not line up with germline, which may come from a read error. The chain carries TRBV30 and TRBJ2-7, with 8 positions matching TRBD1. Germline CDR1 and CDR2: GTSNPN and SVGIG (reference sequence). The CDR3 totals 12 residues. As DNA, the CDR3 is TGTGCCCAACCGGACAGGGTGTACGGGCTAAACTTC. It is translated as CAQPDRVYGLNF.